This paragraph covers one T cell receptor beta chain sequence. Its specificity is not known. The PCR used 60 Vbeta and 13 Jbeta primers. Repertoires were generated with immunoSEQ multiplex PCR, while TCRdb's copy carries only in-frame clones and drops some. The sample holds some 120,000 clones, approximately 81% seen once. This specimen comes from a study of cytomegalovirus exposure and HLA in healthy donors. Overall study results and limits: Near-uniform donor sequencing depth was presumed by presence/absence analyses. Later findings reportedly placed an Asian-associated ancestry cluster below the approximately 700-donor mean for N-insertions.

The CDR3 loop spans 14 amino acids. The germline V gene encodes CDR1 SNHLY and CDR2 FYNNEI. V was clipped by 0 bases and J by 2 bases, with 8 bases between them. The chain carries TRBV2 and TRBJ2-7; tentative D call: TRBD1 (5 bases). The TCR originated in a woman aged 30 to 39 in good health and CMV-seronegative. Sequencing input: PBMCs. The CDR3 spells CASSEALGPYEQYF. As DNA, the CDR3 is TGTGCCAGCAGTGAAGCTCTGGGGCCCTACGAGCAGTACTTC.